This T cell receptor beta chain was profiled in a study of T cells in Graves' hyperthyroidism and ophthalmopathy. There are a few counts of this clonotype. In germline, CDR1 is MNHEY, CDR2 SMNVEV (reference sequence). The CDR3 is made up of 15 amino acids. V shed 4 bases, J shed 3 bases, and the junction held 5 bases outside the gene matches. Exclusions: uncontrolled infection, other autoimmune disease, pregnancy, lactation. Diagnoses rested on clinical symptoms, serum thyroxine and TRAb, thyroid ultrasound and orbital computed tomography. From RNA transcripts, TCR beta CDR3 regions were amplified. TCR CDR3 regions were first amplified by RT-PCR with HTBI primers. Each CDR3 protein gets one entry after TCRdb re-called the multiplex PCR reads with MiXCR. Of some 490,000 distinct CDR3 sequences listed, 22% are singletons.

The sample taken for sequencing was blood. The origin of this receptor is a woman in her 70s with Graves' ophthalmopathy. V is TRBV27 and J is TRBJ1-5; 8 bases fit TRBD1. The CDR3 loop is CASSSGTGTNQPQHF. CDR3 coding DNA: TGTGCCAGCAGTTCCGGGACAGGAACCAATCAGCCCCAGCATTTT.